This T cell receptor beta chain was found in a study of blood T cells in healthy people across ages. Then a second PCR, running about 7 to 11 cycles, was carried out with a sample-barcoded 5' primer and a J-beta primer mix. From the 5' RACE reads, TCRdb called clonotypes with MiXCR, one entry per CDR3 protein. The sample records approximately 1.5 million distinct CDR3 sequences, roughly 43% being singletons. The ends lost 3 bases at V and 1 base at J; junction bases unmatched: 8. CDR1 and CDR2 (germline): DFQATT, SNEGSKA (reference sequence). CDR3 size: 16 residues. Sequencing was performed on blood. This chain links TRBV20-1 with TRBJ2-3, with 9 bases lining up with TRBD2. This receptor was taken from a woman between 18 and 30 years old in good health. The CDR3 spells CSASSISGGRTDTQYF. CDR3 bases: TGCAGTGCTAGTAGTATTAGCGGGGGACGCACAGATACGCAGTATTTT.